These 30 T cell receptor beta chains were all obtained from the same sample, sequenced in a study of shared T cell receptors in the human thymus. Here immunoSEQ multiplex PCR was the method, and the copy in TCRdb shows in-frame clones only, minus some. The table includes some 760,000 clones, around 85% detected once. This sample was also put to use in a study of human thymus T cells.

Sample: thymocytes. The receptors derive from a girl less than two years old with a congenital heart defect.

CDR3 DNA: TGTGCCAGCAGACTGGACAGGGACCTAAACACCGGGGAGCTGTTTTTT. This translates into CASRLDRDLNTGELFF. The chain links TRBV5-5 to TRBJ2-2, with TRBD1 matching 8 bases. Trimming took 5 bases from V and 2 from J; bases not matched to a gene: 8. CDR1 is SGHKS, CDR2 YYEKEE, per germline (reference sequence). This CDR3 is 16 amino acids long.

This chain connects TRBV6-1 to TRBJ1-6; D not resolved. Germline CDR1 is MNHNS and CDR2 is SASEGT. Trimming stripped 1 base from V and 7 bases from J, with 14 bases between. The CDR3 is 16 amino acids. The CDR3 sequence is CASSEDAGMGNSPLHF. CDR3 DNA: TGTGCCAGCAGTGAAGACGCGGGGATGGGCAATTCACCCCTCCACTTT.

V and J are TRBV6-5 and TRBJ1-5; TRBD1 agrees at 8 bases. CDR3 length: 15 residues. Germline CDR1 and CDR2: MNHEY and SVGAGI. Trimming removed 4 bases from V and 5 bases from J; junction bases left unmatched: 7. CDR3 sequence reads: CASSSDRVNYQPQHF. The CDR3 nucleotides are TGTGCCAGCAGTTCGGACAGGGTAAATTATCAGCCCCAGCATTTT.

V and J are TRBV11-2 and TRBJ2-2, with 7 bases fitting TRBD2. Germline CDR1 SGHAT, CDR2 FQNNGV. This CDR3 is built from 19 residues. Trimming took 2 bases from V and 1 from J; bases not matched to a gene: 13. Written as DNA, the CDR3 is TGTGCCAGCAGCTTATTGGGGGGGAAGCGTACAATGAACACCGGGGAGCTGTTTTTT. This gives the protein CASSLLGGKRTMNTGELFF.

V usage is TRBV9 and J usage is TRBJ1-2, with a tentative D call TRBD1 (5 bases). The length of the CDR3 is 16 residues. CDR1 is SGDLS, CDR2 YYNGEE, per germline. The V and J ends lost 3 bases and 4 bases respectively, with 19 bases between them. This CDR3 is CASSAERGDGVYGYTF. The CDR3 region has the DNA TGTGCCAGCAGCGCAGAGCGGGGGGACGGAGTCTATGGCTACACCTTC.

The genes are TRBV2 and TRBJ2-2; D is perhaps TRBD1 (5 bases). V lost 9 bases, J lost 4 bases, and 18 bases lay in between. Germline CDR1 and CDR2: SNHLY and FYNNEI. The CDR3 has 15 residues. The CDR3 protein is CARKAAQGGTGELFF. The CDR3 DNA follows: TGTGCCAGAAAAGCAGCCCAGGGTGGCACCGGGGAGCTGTTTTTT. Filled out from reference TRBV2 and TRBJ2-2, the complete variable domain reads EPEVTQTPSHQVTQMGQEVILRCVPISNHLYFYWYRQILGQKVEFLVSFYNNEISEKSEIFDDQFSVERPDGSNFTLKIRSTKLEDSAMYFCARKAAQGGTGELFFGEGSRLTVL.

The gene calls are TRBV6-1 and TRBJ1-2, with 8 bases that match TRBD1. Germline V gene lookup returns CDR1 MNHNS and CDR2 SASEGT. The CDR3 is made up of 14 amino acids. Trimming took 6 bases from V and 3 from J; bases not matched to a gene: 6. This CDR3 reads CASRPRQGHYGYTF. The CDR3 DNA reads as TGTGCCAGCAGACCACGACAGGGGCACTATGGCTACACCTTC.

V usage is TRBV7-9 and J usage is TRBJ1-1; D not resolved. Germline-derived CDR1 and CDR2 are SEHNR and FQNEAQ (reference sequence). With 7 bases removed from V and 2 bases from J, the gap between germline ends came to 5 bases. The CDR3 has 11 amino acids. The CDR3 loop reads CASTLNTEAFF. The CDR3 coding sequence is TGTGCCAGCACACTAAACACTGAAGCTTTCTTT.

This chain links TRBV14 with TRBJ1-1; no definite D call. V lost 0 bases, J lost 1 base, and 12 bases lay in between. The CDR3 runs to 16 residues. CDR1 and CDR2 from the germline V gene are SGHDN and FVKESK. The chain's CDR3 is CASSQEVRGENTEAFF. DNA for the CDR3: TGTGCCAGCAGCCAAGAGGTCCGAGGCGAGAACACTGAAGCTTTCTTT.

The chain is built from TRBV9 and TRBJ2-3; 9 nucleotides align to TRBD2. CDR3 length: 15 amino acids. CDR1 and CDR2 (germline): SGDLS, YYNGEE. J lost 5 bases, V lost 0 bases, and 4 bases had no gene match. CDR3 nucleotide sequence: TGTGCCAGCAGCGTAGGCCTAGCGGGGATAGATACGCAGTATTTT. Its translation: CASSVGLAGIDTQYF.

This sequence joins TRBV9 and TRBJ2-5; maybe TRBD1 (5 bases). V gave up 0 bases and J gave up 2 bases, with 8 bases separating them. Germline V gene data show CDR1 as SGDLS and CDR2 as YYNGEE. The CDR3 runs to 14 residues. DNA for the CDR3: TGTGCCAGCAGCGTAGCTGACAGTCAAGAGACCCAGTACTTC. Protein: CASSVADSQETQYF.

V usage is TRBV10-3 and J usage is TRBJ2-1; D is ambiguous. Trimming took 4 bases from V and 7 from J, leaving 14 bases between them. The CDR3 covers 14 residues. Germline values: CDR1 ENHRY, CDR2 SYGVKD. CDR3 protein: CAISAGRQVNEQFF. The CDR3 DNA sequence: TGTGCCATCAGTGCCGGTCGGCAGGTGAATGAGCAGTTCTTC.

The V call is TRBV4-1, the J call TRBJ2-1; perhaps TRBD2 as D (6 bases). Trimming shortened V by 4 bases and J by 5 bases, and 15 bases separated the two germline ends. Germline CDR1 is MGHRA and CDR2 is YSYEKL. The CDR3 runs to 15 residues. CDR3 in DNA: TGCGCCAGCAGCCCAACGGGGGTATGGGACAATGAGCAGTTCTTC. Its protein is CASSPTGVWDNEQFF.

The chain couples TRBV4-3 to TRBJ1-4, with 10 bases aligning to TRBD1. V trimming: 4 bases; J trimming: 8 bases; junction bases outside the gene matches: 4. Germline assignment: CDR1 LGHNA and CDR2 YSLEER. This CDR3 contains 14 residues. The CDR3 sequence is CASSLGQGCEKLFF. CDR3 nucleotide sequence: TGCGCCAGCAGCCTGGGACAGGGGTGCGAAAAACTGTTTTTT.

The CDR3, as DNA: TGTGCCAGCAGTGAAGCGCGTAAAAGAAGGGGGAGTATCCCCGGGGAGCTGTTTTTT. This encodes CASSEARKRRGSIPGELFF. The V call is TRBV2, the J call TRBJ2-2, with TRBD1 as a possible D gene (6 bases). This CDR3 has 19 amino acids. The V end was cut by 0 bases, the J end by 6 bases, with 23 bases between. The germline gives CDR1 SNHLY, CDR2 FYNNEI.

The rearrangement uses TRBV10-3 and TRBJ1-5, with D perhaps TRBD1 (5 bases). The CDR3 loop spans 15 amino acids. Trimming took 6 bases from V and 0 from J, leaving 12 bases between them. Germline V lookup: CDR1 ENHRY, CDR2 SYGVKD. The CDR3 region is CAIRQDLDSNQPQHF. The CDR3 DNA sequence: TGTGCCATCAGACAGGACCTGGATAGCAATCAGCCCCAGCATTTT.

The chain employs TRBV9 and TRBJ1-5, with 8 bases lining up with TRBD1. The CDR3 loop spans 14 amino acids. The junction had 4 bases not matched to a gene; V was cut back by 4 bases and J by 4 bases. Per germline, CDR1 SGDLS and CDR2 YYNGEE. CDR3 residues: CASSTTGGNQPQHF. DNA of the CDR3: TGTGCCAGCAGCACCACAGGGGGAAATCAGCCCCAGCATTTT.

The V and J genes are TRBV4-1 and TRBJ1-2, with D tentatively TRBD1 (5 bases). Germline V lookup: CDR1 MGHRA, CDR2 YSYEKL. With 0 bases removed from V and 5 bases from J, the gap between germline ends came to 10 bases. The CDR3 has 14 amino acids. The CDR3 DNA reads as TGCGCCAGCAGCCAAGAATCCAGGGTATATGGCTACACCTTC. This encodes CASSQESRVYGYTF.

CDR3 sequence (DNA): TGTGCCAGCAGCCCCCGAAAGGCGGATCCTAGCGAACCCACAGATACGCAGTATTTT. It encodes CASSPRKADPSEPTDTQYF. The chain is built from TRBV9 and TRBJ2-3; tentatively, D is TRBD2 (6 bases). V shed 4 bases and J shed 2 bases, with 26 bases lying between them. This CDR3 comprises 19 residues. CDR1 is SGDLS and CDR2 is YYNGEE in the germline V gene.

This clone was counted only a few times. The chain couples TRBV4-1 to TRBJ1-5; D is unresolved. CDR3 length equals 16 residues. Between the trimmed V and J ends, which lost 2 bases and 0 bases, there was a span of 11 bases. Per germline, CDR1 MGHRA and CDR2 YSYEKL. The chain's CDR3 is CASSQRRNDSNQPQHF. In DNA, the CDR3 is TGCGCCAGCAGCCAAAGGAGGAACGATAGCAATCAGCCCCAGCATTTT.

This chain connects TRBV4-1 to TRBJ2-7, with 7 bases matching TRBD1. Germline CDR1 MGHRA, CDR2 YSYEKL. This CDR3 has 17 residues. Trimming at V came to 3 bases and at J to 4 bases, leaving 15 bases not matched to a gene. The chain's CDR3 is CASSHESEGGTNYEQYF. Written as DNA, the CDR3 is TGCGCCAGCAGCCATGAAAGCGAAGGGGGCACTAATTACGAGCAGTACTTC.

The CDR3, as DNA: TGTGCCAGCAGCTTGGGGGGACAGGGTCACACTGAAGCTTTCTTT. It translates to CASSLGGQGHTEAFF. This chain uses TRBV5-4 with TRBJ1-1, with 9 nucleotides matching TRBD1. CDR3 size: 15 residues. The ends lost 0 bases at V and 3 bases at J; junction bases unmatched: 3. The germline V gene encodes CDR1 SGHNT and CDR2 YYREEE (reference sequence).

This clone was counted only a few times. The chain combines TRBV27 with TRBJ2-7; no firm D call. Germline V lookup: CDR1 MNHEY, CDR2 SMNVEV (reference sequence). This CDR3 has 13 residues. The ends were cut back, 3 bases at V and 0 bases at J, with 6 bases in the middle. DNA for the CDR3: TGTGCCAGCAGTTTGCCAGGCTCCTACGAGCAGTACTTC. It encodes CASSLPGSYEQYF.

The chain recombines TRBV7-9 with TRBJ2-2; 7 nucleotides agree with TRBD2. Germline V gene data show CDR1 as SEHNR and CDR2 as FQNEAQ (reference sequence). The CDR3 runs 16 residues. With 1 base clipped from V and 5 bases from J, the junction kept 7 bases outside the gene matches. CDR3 DNA sequence: TGTGCCAGCAGCTTAGGGGAGGGCGCGTGGACCGGGGAGCTGTTTTTT. It is translated as CASSLGEGAWTGELFF. Using reference TRBV7-9 and TRBJ2-2 for the parts outside the CDR3, the full variable domain is DTGVSQNPRHKITKRGQNVTFRCDPISEHNRLYWYRQTLGQGPEFLTYFQNEAQLEKSRLLSDRFSAERPKGSFSTLEIQRTEQGDSAMYLCASSLGEGAWTGELFFGEGSRLTVL.

The gene calls are TRBV18 and TRBJ1-2, with TRBD1 matching over 11 bases. The CDR3 has 16 amino acids. Germline assignment: CDR1 KGHSH and CDR2 LQKENI. J gave up 3 bases and V 3 bases, and 6 bases lay outside the gene matches. The CDR3 DNA reads TGTGCCAGCTCACCCGGGACAGGGGGACTGCACTATGGCTACACCTTC. Amino acids: CASSPGTGGLHYGYTF.

This clone was picked up one time. This rearrangement joins TRBV7-8 to TRBJ2-4, with 7 bases identical to TRBD2. Germline V CDR1 and CDR2: SGHVS, FQNEAQ. The CDR3 covers 17 residues. The V gene end was trimmed by 5 bases and the J gene end by 0 bases; junction bases not matched to a gene: 10. This chain's CDR3 is CASSIQRDRSAKNIQYF. The CDR3, as DNA: TGTGCCAGCAGCATTCAGCGGGACCGCTCAGCCAAAAACATTCAGTACTTC.

The rearrangement joins TRBV6-5 to TRBJ1-1; D not resolved. The CDR3 consists of 16 residues. Deletions cut 0 bases from V and 1 base from J, with 12 bases between. Germline values: CDR1 MNHEY, CDR2 SVGAGI. In DNA form, the CDR3 reads TGTGCCAGCAGTTACTCGATCGGTGCCTGGAACACTGAAGCTTTCTTT. Encoded protein: CASSYSIGAWNTEAFF.

V is TRBV27 and J is TRBJ1-5; 9 bases line up with TRBD1. The junction had 6 bases not matched to a gene; V was cut back by 4 bases and J by 5 bases. The germline V gene encodes CDR1 MNHEY and CDR2 SMNVEV (reference sequence). The CDR3 spans 15 residues. CDR3 bases: TGTGCCAGCAGTTCCACAGGGGGCAGGGATCAGCCCCAGCATTTT. Amino acids: CASSSTGGRDQPQHF.

This clone was counted a single time. The rearrangement links TRBV5-1 to TRBJ1-6; 8 nucleotides match TRBD1. Trimming took 5 bases from V and 8 from J; bases not matched to a gene: 6. The CDR3 contains 14 residues. CDR1 SGHRS and CDR2 YFSETQ come from the germline V gene. The CDR3 coding sequence is TGCGCCAGCAGGGCCGGGACAGGTTATTCACCCCTCCACTTT. It translates to CASRAGTGYSPLHF.

The V call is TRBV4-3, the J call TRBJ1-5, with 7 bases matching TRBD1. CDR1 is LGHNA and CDR2 is YSLEER in the germline V gene. V lost 0 bases, J lost 3 bases, and 17 bases stayed unmatched. The CDR3 is 20 residues long. Here the CDR3 reads CASSQDRVGQGDIHNQPQHF. CDR3 nucleotides: TGCGCCAGCAGCCAAGATCGGGTAGGCCAGGGGGACATCCACAATCAGCCCCAGCATTTT.